The clone carrying this T cell receptor (beta chain) was found a few times. As yet, its antigen is unknown. This record comes from a study of T cell repertoires in cytomegalovirus infection. The overall study: Through public TCR beta signatures, both CMV infection and matching HLA type were indicated.

The CDR3 totals 18 residues. CDR1 is MGHRA and CDR2 is YSYEKL in the germline V gene. Trimming removed 1 base at V and 1 base at J, with 17 bases between. TCRdb reanalysed the reads using MiXCR and keeps one entry per CDR3 protein. The sample records approximately 140,000 distinct CDR3 sequences, roughly a quarter being singletons. Study results and limitations: Carriage of CMV together with the relevant HLA was identifiable through cumulative public TCR beta family frequency. The ex vivo response was dominated by HLA-C-restricted CMV-specific TCR beta clonotypes.

The sequenced sample was PBMCs, sequenced either directly or after in vitro stimulation (not recorded which). The chain carries TRBV4-1 and TRBJ2-1, with D perhaps TRBD2 (6 bases). This TCR came from a human donor in good health (CMV status not recorded). Some clones in this sample may be carry-over from other donors' samples. The CDR3 spells CASSQVPFNRGSYNEQFF. The CDR3 nucleotides read TGCGCCAGCAGCCAAGTCCCGTTCAACCGGGGGTCCTACAATGAGCAGTTCTTC.